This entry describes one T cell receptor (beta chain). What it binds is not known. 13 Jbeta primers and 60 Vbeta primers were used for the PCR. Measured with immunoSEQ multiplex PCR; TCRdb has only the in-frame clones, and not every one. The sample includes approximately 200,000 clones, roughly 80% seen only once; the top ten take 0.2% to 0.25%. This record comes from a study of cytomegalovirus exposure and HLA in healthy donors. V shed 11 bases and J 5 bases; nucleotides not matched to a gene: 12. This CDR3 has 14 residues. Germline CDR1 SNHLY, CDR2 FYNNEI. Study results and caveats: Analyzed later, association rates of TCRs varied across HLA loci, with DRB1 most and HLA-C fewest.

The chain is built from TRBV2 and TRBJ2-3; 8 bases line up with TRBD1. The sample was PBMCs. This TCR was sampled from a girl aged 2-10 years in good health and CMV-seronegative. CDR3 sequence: CAGRTGSYGDTQYF. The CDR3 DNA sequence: TGTGCCGGCCGGACAGGGTCTTATGGAGATACGCAGTATTTT.